The rows below give T cell receptor beta chains drawn from one sample of a study of blood T cell repertoires in COVID-19. The protocol was immunoSEQ multiplex PCR, while the TCRdb copy is restricted to in-frame clones and leaves out a portion. In the table there are over 60,000 clones, approximately 84% of which are singletons. The sequenced sample consisted of peripheral blood. Receptors originate from a man aged 65-85 years with active or convalescent COVID-19. CDR3s include the opening cysteine and the closing phenylalanine or tryptophan. A D gene is named only where the DNA matches it firmly. Not all rows give a size; the values are once, few, many and, for expanded clones, a class.

J gene | clone size | V gene | D gene | CDR3 protein | CDR3 DNA
TRBJ1-1 | - | TRBV16 | - | CASSQGRTGNLAEAFF | TGTGCCAGCAGCCAAGGTCGTACAGGGAATCTTGCTGAAGCTTTCTTT
TRBJ1-2 | - | TRBV7-8 | TRBD1 | CASSLSGTGLRGYTF | TGTGCCAGCAGCTTATCCGGGACAGGGTTACGTGGCTACACCTTC
TRBJ2-7 | - | TRBV10-3 | TRBD1 | CATIPGQGYEQYF | TGTGCCACGATTCCGGGACAGGGCTACGAGCAGTACTTC
TRBJ1-5 | once | TRBV11-2 | - | CASSSQGGNQPQHF | TGTGCCAGCAGCTCCCAGGGTGGGAATCAGCCCCAGCATTTT
TRBJ2-3 | few | TRBV19 | - | CASSIREYSDTQYF | TGTGCCAGTAGTATACGGGAGTATTCAGATACGCAGTATTTT
TRBJ2-1 | - | TRBV7-2 | TRBD2 | CASSLAWGRVGLAYSYNEQFF | TGTGCCAGCAGCTTAGCTTGGGGTAGGGTAGGACTAGCATACTCCTACAATGAGCAGTTCTTC
TRBJ2-1 | - | TRBV7-8 | TRBD2 | CASSLEREPGNEQFF | TGTGCCAGCAGCTTAGAGCGGGAGCCGGGGAATGAGCAGTTCTTC
TRBJ2-3 | once | TRBV29-1 | TRBD1 | CSVPSGQYTDTQYF | TGCAGCGTCCCATCGGGACAGTACACAGATACGCAGTATTTT
TRBJ1-3 | - | TRBV28 | TRBD1 | CASSLSGQGALDTIYF | TGTGCCAGCAGTTTATCCGGACAGGGGGCGTTGGACACCATATATTTT
TRBJ2-2 | - | TRBV28 | - | CASSSQPGELFF | TGTGCCAGCAGTTCACAACCCGGGGAGCTGTTTTTT
TRBJ1-1 | - | TRBV19 | TRBD1 | CASTRTGGRTEAFF | TGTGCCAGTACCCGGACAGGGGGCAGGACTGAAGCTTTCTTT
TRBJ1-2 | - | TRBV27 | TRBD1 | CASSWDRGLGYTF | TGTGCCAGCAGTTGGGACAGGGGGCTTGGCTACACCTTC
TRBJ2-5 | few | TRBV30 | TRBD2 | CAWGLAGVGETQYF | TGTGCCTGGGGACTAGCGGGAGTCGGGGAGACCCAGTACTTC
TRBJ1-5 | - | TRBV28 | - | CASTIQGLSNQPQHF | TGTGCCAGCACCATACAGGGTCTTAGCAATCAGCCCCAGCATTTT
TRBJ1-5 | - | TRBV12-3/TRBV12-4 | - | CASSLGRAQPQHF | TGTGCCAGCAGTTTAGGGCGGGCGCAGCCCCAGCATTTT
TRBJ1-6 | - | TRBV5-1 | TRBD1 | CASSPSNRGGLYNSPLHF | TGCGCCAGCAGCCCTTCTAACAGGGGCGGACTTTATAATTCACCCCTCCACTTT
TRBJ2-1 | once | TRBV24-1 | TRBD1 | CATSDPSDRGYNEQFF | TGTGCCACCAGTGACCCATCTGACAGGGGATACAATGAGCAGTTCTTC
TRBJ1-3 | - | TRBV19 | TRBD1 | CASSAGGAGNTIYF | TGTGCCAGTAGTGCAGGGGGAGCTGGAAACACCATATATTTT
TRBJ2-7 | - | TRBV5-1 | TRBD1 | CASSLGTGYYEQYF | TGCGCCAGCAGCTTGGGGACAGGCTACTACGAGCAGTACTTC
TRBJ2-3 | - | TRBV7-2 | TRBD2 | CASSPGLAEAFTDTQYF | TGTGCCAGCAGCCCCGGACTAGCGGAAGCCTTCACAGATACGCAGTATTTT
TRBJ2-7 | few | TRBV6-5 | TRBD2 | CASRKAGTSGVYF | TGTGCCAGCAGAAAAGCCGGGACTAGCGGCGTCTACTTC
TRBJ1-5 | - | TRBV4-1 | TRBD1 | CASSQVGQGDQPQHF | TGCGCCAGCAGCCAAGTGGGGCAGGGGGATCAGCCCCAGCATTTT
TRBJ1-5 | - | TRBV28 | - | CAIRSYSNQPQHF | TGTGCCATCAGATCTTATAGCAATCAGCCCCAGCATTTT
TRBJ1-1 | few | TRBV4-1 | TRBD1 | CASSGRTGRRVNTEAFF | TGCGCCAGCAGCGGACGGACAGGCCGAAGGGTGAACACTGAAGCTTTCTTT
TRBJ1-1 | - | TRBV28 | TRBD1 | CASSRTGTEAFF | TGTGCCAGCAGTCGGACAGGCACTGAAGCTTTCTTT
TRBJ1-2 | - | TRBV12-3/TRBV12-4 | - | CASRRATNYGYTF | TGTGCCAGCAGACGCGCCACCAACTATGGCTACACCTTC
TRBJ2-7 | - | TRBV6-5 | TRBD2 | CASSYSPSGRTYEQYF | TGTGCCAGCAGTTACTCGCCCAGCGGGAGGACCTACGAGCAGTACTTC
TRBJ2-5 | - | TRBV2 | - | CASKVQNEETQYF | TGTGCCAGCAAGGTACAGAACGAAGAGACCCAGTACTTC
TRBJ1-2 | - | TRBV28 | - | CASTTDGSNYGYTF | TGTGCCAGCACCACAGATGGATCCAACTATGGCTACACCTTC
TRBJ2-2 | - | TRBV7-7 | - | CASSSGGGRIGELFF | TGTGCTAGCAGCTCCGGAGGCGGGCGGATCGGGGAGCTGTTTTTT
TRBJ2-2 | - | TRBV6-2/TRBV6-3 | TRBD2 | CASSPGTSLYTGELFF | TGTGCCAGCAGCCCAGGGACTAGTTTGTACACCGGGGAGCTGTTTTTT
TRBJ2-3 | - | TRBV7-6 | TRBD2 | CASSLDGRGTSGTDTQYF | TGTGCCAGCAGCTTAGACGGCAGGGGGACTAGCGGCACAGATACGCAGTATTTT
TRBJ2-2 | few | TRBV12-3/TRBV12-4 | - | CASSRMAGELFF | TGTGCCAGCTCTAGGATGGCCGGGGAGCTGTTTTTT
TRBJ1-4 | - | TRBV15 | - | CATSRDGRRLEKLFF | TGTGCCACCAGCAGAGATGGCAGGCGTTTAGAAAAACTGTTTTTT
TRBJ1-5 | - | TRBV20-1 | - | CSASGAGLYSNQPQHF | TGCAGTGCTAGTGGGGCAGGGCTTTATAGCAATCAGCCCCAGCATTTT
TRBJ1-4 | - | TRBV15 | - | CATSRGQGAGQFNEKLFF | TGTGCCACCAGCAGAGGCCAAGGGGCAGGCCAGTTTAATGAAAAACTGTTTTTT
TRBJ1-1 | few | TRBV6-5 | - | CASSYSRVGDTEAFF | TGTGCCAGCAGTTACTCCCGGGTAGGGGACACTGAAGCTTTCTTT
TRBJ2-1 | - | TRBV9 | TRBD2 | CASSGGLATYNEQFF | TGTGCCAGCAGCGGGGGACTAGCGACGTACAATGAGCAGTTCTTC
TRBJ2-1 | - | TRBV28 | TRBD2 | CASSFSQRGGNEQFF | TGTGCCAGCAGTTTTTCGCAGCGGGGTGGCAATGAGCAGTTCTTC
TRBJ2-1 | - | TRBV6-5 | TRBD1 | CASSYSSDRVVSEQFF | TGTGCCAGCAGTTACTCTTCGGACAGGGTAGTTAGTGAGCAGTTCTTC
TRBJ1-2 | few | TRBV27 | - | CASSFTGDYGYTF | TGTGCCAGCAGTTTTACAGGAGACTATGGCTACACCTTC
TRBJ1-3 | - | TRBV5-1 | - | CASSLGQVSSGNTIYF | TGCGCCAGCAGCTTGGGTCAGGTTAGCTCTGGAAACACCATATATTTT
TRBJ1-2 | - | TRBV28 | TRBD1 | CASSPGDRANYGYTF | TGTGCCAGCAGTCCAGGGGACAGGGCTAACTATGGCTACACCTTC
TRBJ1-4 | - | TRBV27 | - | CASSFQGWANEKLFF | TGTGCCAGCAGTTTTCAGGGATGGGCTAATGAAAAACTGTTTTTT
TRBJ2-7 | once | TRBV7-2 | - | CASSLAPGQPYEQYF | TGTGCCAGCAGCTTAGCCCCGGGACAACCGTACGAGCAGTACTTC